This T cell receptor beta chain emerged from a study of control samples from healthy donors and cancer patients. TCRdb keeps only in-frame clones here, not all; method: immunoSEQ multiplex PCR. This table holds about 94,000 clones, about nine tenths found once. The germline V gene has CDR1 MNHEY and CDR2 SVGAGI. V lost 6 bases and J lost 5; bases outside the gene matches: 8. The CDR3 loop spans 14 amino acids. The V and J genes are TRBV6-5 and TRBJ1-2; 8 bases line up with TRBD1. The source material was blood. The TCR originated in a woman between 18 and 30 years old in good health. CDR3 nucleotide sequence: TGTGCCAGCAGGGTCGGACAGGGCGGGTATGGCTACACCTTC. Residues: CASRVGQGGYGYTF.